These T cell receptor beta chains were read from a single sample in a study of regulatory T cells in long-lasting Graves disease. TCRdb redid the calling of the multiplex PCR reads with MiXCR, one entry per CDR3 protein. The repertoire holds some 330,000 distinct CDR3 sequences, with more than 20% as singletons. This specimen consisted of peripheral blood mononuclear cells (PBMCs), obtained when the disease was refractory, from a patient treated with antithyroid drugs. Receptor source: a woman aged 40 to 50 with Graves disease. CDR3s include the opening cysteine and the closing phenylalanine or tryptophan. A D gene is named only where the DNA matches it firmly. Not every row has a clone size; where given, it reads once, few, many or a size class.

CDR3 protein,J gene,CDR3 length,V gene,D gene,clone size
CASRQLGHEQFF,TRBJ2-1,12,TRBV28,.,.
CASSPGQINEAFF,TRBJ1-1,13,TRBV18,.,few
CAWSRQRLYNSPLHF,TRBJ1-6,15,TRBV30,.,.
CASSGPDQPQHF,TRBJ1-5,12,TRBV2,.,many
CASSFRDRAVDTQYF,TRBJ2-3,15,TRBV11-2,TRBD1,few
CSAVGGSCEQYF,TRBJ2-7,12,TRBV20-1,.,.
CASSLAGGRSNQPQHF,TRBJ1-5,16,TRBV7-2,.,few
CASSRLYPSGNTIYF,TRBJ1-3,15,TRBV27,.,few
CASSAWTGRVSYNEQFF,TRBJ2-1,17,TRBV28,.,.
CASSPIGNSNQPQHF,TRBJ1-5,15,TRBV12-3/TRBV12-4,.,many
CASSTQADFWDEQYF,TRBJ2-7,15,TRBV19,.,.
CASSLGHGMDIQYF,TRBJ2-4,14,TRBV11-2,.,.
CSAKGLAPDTGELFF,TRBJ2-2,15,TRBV20-1,TRBD2,few
CATSPGVAGEGYEQYF,TRBJ2-7,16,TRBV15,TRBD2,many
CASRWSSSGEQYF,TRBJ2-7,13,TRBV5-5,.,.
CAWRGGSSYNEQFF,TRBJ2-1,14,TRBV30,.,.
CASSSRGSWYEQYF,TRBJ2-7,14,TRBV11-2,.,.
CSARDSGRGYEQYF,TRBJ2-7,14,TRBV20-1,.,.
CASSFITANEQFF,TRBJ2-1,13,TRBV7-8,.,.
CVSPYNEQFF,.,10,TRBV2,.,.
CSANVQGGQETQYF,TRBJ2-5,14,TRBV20-1,.,once
CASSYRVAGDHEQFF,TRBJ2-1,15,TRBV6-5,TRBD2,once
CASSLGYYEQYF,TRBJ2-7,12,TRBV6-5,.,many
CSAVQGGRTEAFF,TRBJ1-1,13,TRBV20-1,.,many
CASSSPLAAYEQYF,TRBJ2-7,14,TRBV27,TRBD2,many
CAIQIGPKGAGANVLTF,TRBJ2-6,17,TRBV28,.,many
CASSQAGEGGYTF,TRBJ1-2,13,TRBV3-1,.,few
CSAREPDTYEQYF,TRBJ2-7,13,TRBV20-1,.,.
CASSLVGGINEKLFF,TRBJ1-4,15,TRBV2,.,few
CASNQGAAAFF,TRBJ1-1,11,TRBV6-1,TRBD1,.
CASSLEPSGSNEQFF,TRBJ2-1,15,TRBV5-4,TRBD2,.
CASSERGNKYLAYEQYF,TRBJ2-7,17,TRBV6-1,TRBD2,many
CASSYSRNIQYF,TRBJ2-4,12,TRBV6-2/TRBV6-3,.,many
CASSLRGGDYEQYF,TRBJ2-7,14,TRBV7-9,.,many
CGIRVHEQYF,TRBJ2-7,10,TRBV20-1,.,few
CASRASYGPGELFF,TRBJ2-2,14,TRBV28,.,many
CASSLPSDSSGGYTF,TRBJ1-2,15,TRBV7-8,.,many
CSARDSPGRYEQYF,TRBJ2-7,14,TRBV20-1,.,many
CASSLLGTDTEAFF,TRBJ1-1,14,TRBV28,.,many
CSARGGYGSPLHF,TRBJ1-6,13,TRBV20-1,.,many
CATGQMSSGNTIYF,TRBJ1-3,14,TRBV6-1,.,many
CASSLEGRVDYGYTF,TRBJ1-2,15,TRBV5-1,.,many